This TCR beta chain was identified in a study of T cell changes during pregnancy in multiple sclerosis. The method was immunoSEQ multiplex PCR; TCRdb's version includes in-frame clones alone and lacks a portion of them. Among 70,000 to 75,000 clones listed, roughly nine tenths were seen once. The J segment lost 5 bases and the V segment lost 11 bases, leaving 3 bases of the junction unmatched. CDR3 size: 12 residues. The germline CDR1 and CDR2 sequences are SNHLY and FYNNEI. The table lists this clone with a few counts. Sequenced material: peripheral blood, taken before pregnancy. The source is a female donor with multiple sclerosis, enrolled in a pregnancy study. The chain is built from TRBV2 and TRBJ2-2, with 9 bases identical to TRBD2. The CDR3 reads CAGRGGTGELFF. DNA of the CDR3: TGTGCCGGGCGGGGGGGTACCGGGGAGCTGTTTTTT.